These T cell receptor beta chains were read from a single sample in a study of tumor-infiltrating lymphocytes in primary liver carcinoma. TCRdb reanalysed the multiplex PCR reads using MiXCR and keeps one entry per CDR3 protein. Of about 35,000 distinct CDR3 sequences listed, roughly 74% are singletons. The sequencing input was liver tumor tissue from sampling region 4. Receptors originate from a man aged 35-49 years with primary liver carcinoma and hepatitis B virus infection. CDR3s include the opening cysteine and the closing phenylalanine or tryptophan. A D gene is named only where the DNA matches it firmly. Size is stated for part of the rows, as once, few or many counts, or as a class when the clone is expanded.

>TRBV11-2|.|TRBJ2-5|.
TGTGACAGCAGCTTAGGGGTCGCTTTCCGACTCCAAGAGACTCAGTACTTC
CDSSLGVAFRLQETQYF
>TRBV30|.|TRBJ2-5|.
TGTGCCTGGAGTACCTCAGGGCTGACACCCCAAGAGACCCAGTACTTC
CAWSTSGLTPQETQYF
>TRBV30|.|TRBJ2-5|.
TGTGCCTGGAGCGGGAGAGAGACCCAGCACTTC
CAWSGRETQHF
>TRBV5-5|.|TRBJ1-1|medium-sized
TGTGCCAGCACTCATAGGGAGAACACTGAAGCTTTCTTT
CASTHRENTEAFF
>TRBV6-2/TRBV6-3|.|TRBJ2-5|once
TGTGCCAGCAGCAATAGACAAGAGATCCAGTACTTC
CASSNRQEIQYF
>TRBV6-6|.|TRBJ2-7|.
TGTGCCAGCAGTTACGTTTTGGGGGGCCTAGGCGACGAGCAGTACTTC
CASSYVLGGLGDEQYF
>TRBV21-1|.|TRBJ2-2|.
TGTGCCAGGCTCACTAGCTGCGCGAACACCGGGGAGCTGTTTTTT
CARLTSCANTGELFF
>TRBV28|.|TRBJ2-4|.
TGCGCCATCCTCCCGGTCGGTGGAAGAGTAAACATTCAGTACTTC
CAILPVGGRVNIQYF
>TRBV7-8|.|TRBJ1-3|.
TGTGCCAGCAGCCACCCATATCTCCAGTCTGGAAACACTGTATATTTT
CASSHPYLQSGNTVYF
>TRBV29-1|.|TRBJ1-1|.
TGCACCGTTCGATGGGGCGCGACCGAAGCTTGCTTT
CTVRWGATEACF
>TRBV5-4|.|TRBJ2-7|medium-sized
TGTGCCAGCAGCTTGGCCGGTTTCTCCTACGAGCAGTACTTC
CASSLAGFSYEQYF
>TRBV4-1|.|TRBJ1-2|.
TGCGCCAACAGTTCACCGGTCAGGGCCGGGGGCTACACCTTC
CANSSPVRAGGYTF
>TRBV6-5|.|TRBJ2-1|.
TGTGCCAGCAGTTACTTCGCGGGGTGGGTGTCCTACAATGAACAGTCCTTC
CASSYFAGWVSYNEQSF
>TRBV11-1|TRBD2|TRBJ2-4|.
TGTGACAGCACCTTTCCTGGGACTAGTGGGACCAGAAACATTCAGTACTTC
CDSTFPGTSGTRNIQYF
>TRBV7-8|TRBD2|TRBJ2-7|.
TGTGCCAACAGTCCTCGGACTAGCGGGAGTATGAGCTCCTACGAGCAGTACTTC
CANSPRTSGSMSSYEQYF
>TRBV4-1|TRBD2|TRBJ2-1|.
TGCGCCAGCAGCCCCCGAGGGGTAGCGGGAGGGCGGAGTGAGGAGTTCTTC
CASSPRGVAGGRSEEFF
>TRBV29-1|TRBD2|TRBJ2-1|medium-sized
TGCAGCGTTGTTAGCGGGAGCCGCTCCTACAATGAGCAGTTCTTC
CSVVSGSRSYNEQFF
>TRBV12-3/TRBV12-4|.|TRBJ2-2|.
TGTGCCAGCACCCTACTAGTGGCCCTCGGCTGGGAGCTGTCTTTT
CASTLLVALGWELSF
>TRBV28|.|TRBJ1-1|.
TGTGCCAGCAGTTTAGCAAAAAGAGGGAACACTGAAGCTTTCTTT
CASSLAKRGNTEAFF
>TRBV24-1|TRBD1|TRBJ1-2|many
TGTGCCACCAGTGATCCCCACCGGGACAGGGGGCTCTATGGCTACACCTTC
CATSDPHRDRGLYGYTF
>TRBV29-1|TRBD2|TRBJ2-1|.
TGCAGCGTTGAATTCGGGGGCGGGAGGATAACCGATGAGCAGTTTTTC
CSVEFGGGRITDEQFF
>TRBV6-2/TRBV6-3|.|TRBJ2-3|medium-sized
TGTGCCAGCAGTTACGGGGTGTCCAGGAGTGAAGATACGCAGTATTTT
CASSYGVSRSEDTQYF
>TRBV7-9|.|TRBJ2-1|.
TGTGCCAGCAGTGACAATTTATCTGAAAACCATGAGCAGTTCTTC
CASSDNLSENHEQFF
>TRBV28|.|TRBJ2-1|.
TGTGCCGTCATGTGGGGAGGTCCTTACAATGAGCAGTTCTTC
CAVMWGGPYNEQFF
>TRBV11-2|.|TRBJ2-5|.
TGTGCCAGCACTCGAGAGGGAGGACAAGAGACCCAGTACTTC
CASTREGGQETQYF
>TRBV4-2|.|TRBJ2-1|.
TGTGCCAGCAGCCACGCCGGGGGACGTGGGAACAATGTGCAGTTCTTC
CASSHAGGRGNNVQFF
>TRBV28|TRBD2|TRBJ2-1|few
TGTGCCAGTAGTTTCGGGCGGGAGGGCGATGAGCGGCTCTTC
CASSFGREGDERLF
>TRBV11-1|TRBD2|TRBJ2-1|.
TGTGCCAGCTGTCCCCCTCCTGGCGGGAGGGCCTTTAGTGAGCAGTTCTTT
CASCPPPGGRAFSEQFF
>TRBV28|.|TRBJ1-3|.
TGTGCCAGCAGTTTCTATCAGGGCTCTGGTAACATCATATATTTT
CASSFYQGSGNIIYF
>TRBV5-4|.|TRBJ2-3|.
TGTGCCAGCAGCTTGGAGGGCCCGAACTGGGATACGCAGTATTTT
CASSLEGPNWDTQYF
>TRBV11-1|.|TRBJ1-6|.
TGTGCCGGCAGCCGGACACCAGTTTCACCCCTCCACTTT
CAGSRTPVSPLHF
>TRBV6-5|.|TRBJ1-2|.
TGTGCCATCCTAGACCTTACCGCAATGCGCACCTTC
CAILDLTAMRTF
>TRBV7-9|TRBD1|TRBJ2-2|few
TGTGCCAGTAGCCCCGGACAGGTGAACACAGGGGAGCTGTCTTTT
CASSPGQVNTGELSF
>TRBV6-5|.|TRBJ2-7|few
TGTGCCAGCGGTTTTTCCTCGGGGGGCCTCTACGAGCAGTACTTC
CASGFSSGGLYEQYF
>TRBV11-3|.|TRBJ2-1|.
TGTGCCAGCAGTTTAGGGAACAGCAACAATGAGCGGTTCTTC
CASSLGNSNNERFF
>TRBV29-1|TRBD2|TRBJ2-2|.
TGCAGCGTTGGGACTAGCGCGGCGAACACATGTGAGCTGTTTTTT
CSVGTSAANTCELFF
>TRBV6-1|.|TRBJ2-7|.
TGTGCCAGCAGTGAAGGGGGCAGCTCATACGAGCAGTATTTC
CASSEGGSSYEQYF
>TRBV6-2/TRBV6-3|TRBD2|TRBJ2-1|medium-sized
TGTGCCAGCAGTTCTGCGGGAGCCCACAATGAGCAGTTCTTC
CASSSAGAHNEQFF
>TRBV6-6|.|TRBJ1-3|.
TGTGCCAGCAGTCCCGGGGGTTCTGGAAACACCATATATTTT
CASSPGGSGNTIYF
>TRBV11-3|.|TRBJ1-5|.
TGTGCGAGCAATGACAGCTATAGTAATCAGCCCCAGCATTTT
CASNDSYSNQPQHF